This note documents a single T cell receptor beta chain sequence. Its cognate antigen is unknown. The data belong to a study of cytotoxic CD8 clonotypes in ibrutinib-treated CLL. The overall study: When averaged across all of the samples, the counts came to 255,043 productive templates and more than 75,000 productive rearrangements.

The data were produced by immunoSEQ multiplex PCR, yet TCRdb's version contains in-frame clones alone and is incomplete. The data hold 200,000 to 250,000 clones, with nearly 80% observed a single time. Study findings and constraints: Rare overall, public clonotypes shrank or held steady under therapy.

V gave up 3 bases and J gave up 4 bases; unmatched junction bases: 2. The CDR3 covers 16 residues. CDR1 and CDR2 (germline): KGHSH, LQKENI. V usage is TRBV18 and J usage is TRBJ2-2; TRBD2 agrees at 13 bases. Sequencing used PBMCs, obtained after 12 months of ibrutinib treatment. The clonotype originates from a human donor with chronic lymphocytic leukemia. CDR3 sequence (DNA): TGTGCCAGCTCACCGGGACTAGCGGGACCCACCGGGGAGCTGTTTTTT. This codes for CASSPGLAGPTGELFF.